The TCR beta chain under discussion was sequenced for a study of spatial heterogeneity in lung cancer. Turning to the study itself: Matched bulk RNA-seq provided a T cell module score, and TCR transcript counts in tumor regions correlated strongly with it.

V lost 2 bases and J lost 3, with 12 bases in between. CDR1 and CDR2 (germline): MNHEY, SMNVEV (reference sequence). The CDR3 length is 15 residues. General observations from the study: Tumor mutation count correlated with how many alpha and beta TCRs expanded intratumorally.

Time point defined: sample taken at primary tumor resection. Untreated early-stage non-small cell lung cancer patients, fewer than 85 in total, were the donors. Whole RNA obtained from tumor, nontumor lung or frozen PBMC underwent sequencing without sorting. Unique molecular identifiers tagged every individual TCR cDNA molecule. Each CDR3 protein is one row after TCRdb ran MiXCR on the 5' RACE reads. The sample yields some 25,000 distinct CDR3 sequences, under 8.5% seen once. Details on this clonotype: Antigen: not known.

The V call is TRBV27, the J call TRBJ2-3, with no clear D. The TCR was taken from a male donor with early-stage non-small cell lung cancer. The sequencing here drew on lung tumor tissue, taken at surgery. CDR3 bases: TGTGCCAGCAGTTTAAGGACCGTATTAACAGATACGCAGTATTTT. Protein sequence: CASSLRTVLTDTQYF.